This entry describes one T cell receptor beta chain. Its antigen is not identified. These data belong to a study of OX40 agonist ivuxolimab in advanced cancers. General study points: At 0.1 to 3.0 mg/kg and by week 6, CD4+ and CD8+ T cells in the blood had expanded clonally.

Clones were read by immunoSEQ multiplex PCR, and TCRdb kept only the in-frame ones, dropping some. The sample has under 45,000 clones; more than 80% are singletons. The CDR3 spans 14 residues. The V and J ends lost 7 bases and 6 bases, in that order; junction bases with no gene match: 8. Germline CDR1 and CDR2: LNHDA and SQIVND (reference sequence). Sampling times: baseline, cycle 4 day 1, cycle 7 day 1. The genes are TRBV19 and TRBJ2-1; 8 nucleotides align to TRBD2. The sequences come from CD4+ or CD8+ T cells sorted from blood, collected in a trial of the OX40 agonist ivuxolimab. The TCR was taken from an adult with an advanced solid tumor such as melanoma, head and neck, liver or kidney cancer. CDR3 sequence: CASTGTRNSNEQFF. The DNA for the CDR3 is TGTGCCAGTACGGGGACTAGAAACTCCAATGAGCAGTTCTTC.